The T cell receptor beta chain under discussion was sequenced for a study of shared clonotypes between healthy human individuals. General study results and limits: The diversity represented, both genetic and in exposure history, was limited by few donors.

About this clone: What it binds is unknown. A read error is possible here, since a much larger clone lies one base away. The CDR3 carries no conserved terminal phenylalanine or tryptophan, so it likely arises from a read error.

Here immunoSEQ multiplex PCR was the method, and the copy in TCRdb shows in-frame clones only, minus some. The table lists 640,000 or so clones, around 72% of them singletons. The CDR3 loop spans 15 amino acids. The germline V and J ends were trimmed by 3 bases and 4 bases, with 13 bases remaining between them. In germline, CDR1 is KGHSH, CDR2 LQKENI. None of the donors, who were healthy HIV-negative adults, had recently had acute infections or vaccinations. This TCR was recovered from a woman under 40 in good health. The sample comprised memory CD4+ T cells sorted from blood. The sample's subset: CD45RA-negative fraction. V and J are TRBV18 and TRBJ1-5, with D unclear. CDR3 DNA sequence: TGTGCCAGCTCACCGCCGGGATCAGGTAATCAGCCCCAGCATCTT. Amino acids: CASSPPGSGNQPQHL.